This TCR beta chain was sequenced in a study of blood T cell repertoires in COVID-19. Whole-study context: T cells, B-cell-depleted T cells, or PBMCs supplied cDNA or gDNA.

J lost 7 bases, V lost 3 bases, and 7 bases had no gene match. The CDR3 loop spans 15 amino acids. Germline V CDR1 and CDR2: LNHDA, SQIVND (reference sequence). Using immunoSEQ multiplex PCR, the repertoire was profiled, and TCRdb retains in-frame clones only, with some absent. This sample has 27,000 or so clones, with around 90% found just once. This sequence was found in a human donor with active COVID-19. The donor label of this sample is uncertain. Sequencing was done on a sample of peripheral blood. The rearrangement links TRBV19 to TRBJ2-2; 8 bases are shared with TRBD1. CDR3 DNA sequence: TGTGCCAGTAGTATTAGTAGGACAGGGTACGGGGAGCTGTTTTTT. This codes for CASSISRTGYGELFF.